A selection of T cell receptor beta chains follows, all from one sample in a study of T-cell memory formation after mild COVID-19. TCRdb passed the 5' RACE reads through MiXCR, listing each CDR3 protein once. The sample consists of 100,000 to 150,000 distinct CDR3 sequences, about 18% of them appearing once. Sequencing was done on a sample of PBMCs or a T cell subset sorted from them (not recorded which). These receptors all stem from a man younger than 35 who had mild COVID-19 (a few samples of this study predate the infection). Cell type and time point are not known. The CDR3 runs from the conserved cysteine through the conserved F or W. A D gene is named only where the DNA matches it firmly. Not every row has a clone size; where given, it reads once, few, many or a size class.

size	D	V	J	DNA	CDR3
-	-	TRBV5-1	TRBJ2-5	TGCGCCAGCAGTGTGGGCAGAGAGACCCAGTACTTC	CASSVGRETQYF
-	TRBD2	TRBV7-6	TRBJ2-1	TGTGCCAGCAGCTCCCGGGGGGGCCAGAATGAGCAGTTCTTC	CASSSRGGQNEQFF
few	TRBD1	TRBV14	TRBJ2-3	TGTGCCAGCGGAGCAGGGGGCGGGGCGGTCGAGGATACGCAGTATTTT	CASGAGGGAVEDTQYF
few	-	TRBV20-1	TRBJ2-5	TGCAGTGCTAGTTTCGGAGAGACCCAGTACTTC	CSASFGETQYF
many	-	TRBV4-1	TRBJ2-4	TGCGCCAGCAGCCAAGGGCAGGGGACCAAAAACATTCAGTACTTC	CASSQGQGTKNIQYF
-	-	TRBV4-3	TRBJ1-2	TGCGCCAGCAGCCAAGATGACAGGAACTATGGCTACACCTTC	CASSQDDRNYGYTF
many	-	TRBV7-2	TRBJ2-7	TGTGCCAGCAGCGCCGGGGGCCCCAGCACCGAGCAGTACTTC	CASSAGGPSTEQYF
few	-	TRBV5-1	TRBJ2-7	TGCGCCAGCAGCTTGGAACCACCCACCTACGAGCAGTACTTC	CASSLEPPTYEQYF
few	-	TRBV20-1	TRBJ2-5	TGCAGTGCTAGAAGGGGGGAAACTGGTGAGACCCAGTACTTC	CSARRGETGETQYF
-	-	TRBV23-1	TRBJ2-7	TGCGCCAGCAGGGCGGGGGTAGGGGACACCTACGAGCAGTACTTC	CASRAGVGDTYEQYF
few	-	TRBV2	TRBJ2-3	TGTGCCAGCAGTGCGCGGGGTACGCAGTATTTT	CASSARGTQYF
many	-	TRBV18	TRBJ2-5	TGTGCCAGCTCACCCGGGGGAGGAGAGACCCAGTACTTC	CASSPGGGETQYF
many	-	TRBV7-6	TRBJ2-2	TGTGCCAGCAGCTTAGACGCCGGGGTATCAGGGGAGCTGTTTTTT	CASSLDAGVSGELFF